This passage covers 12 T cell receptor beta chains from one sample sequenced in a study of T cell responses to AZD1222 COVID-19 vaccine. The protocol was immunoSEQ multiplex PCR, while the TCRdb copy is restricted to in-frame clones and leaves out a portion. Of around 140,000 clones in the sample, more than 90% were seen once. This specimen was peripheral blood, taken on day 0 of AZD1222 vaccination. The receptors derive from an adult in good health.

The chain links TRBV7-3 to TRBJ2-7; 7 bases match TRBD1. The germline V gene has CDR1 SGHTA and CDR2 FQGTGA. There are 15 residues in the CDR3. V dropped 1 base and J dropped 5; count of bases not matched to a gene: 8. The chain's CDR3 is CASSLIPDRRNEQYF. CDR3 sequence (DNA): TGTGCCAGCAGCTTAATACCGGACAGGAGAAACGAGCAGTACTTC.

The chain links TRBV28 to TRBJ1-2, with D possibly being TRBD1 (5 bases). V shed 7 bases and J shed 5 bases, with 20 bases lying between them. The length of the CDR3 is 15 residues. The V gene's germline CDR1 is MDHEN and CDR2 SYDVKM. This CDR3 is CASNTPGGADYGYTF. The CDR3 nucleotides read TGTGCCAGCAACACCCCGGGAGGGGCAGATTATGGCTACACCTTC.

This rearrangement joins TRBV6-4 to TRBJ1-5; D call uncertain. Per the germline V gene, CDR1 is MRHNA and CDR2 is SNTAGT. Trimming pared 0 bases from V and 7 bases from J, leaving 7 bases between. The CDR3 spans 13 residues. CDR3: CASSDSLGQPQHF. The CDR3 region has the DNA TGTGCCAGCAGTGACTCGCTAGGGCAGCCCCAGCATTTT.

The chain uses TRBV27 and TRBJ1-2; the D gene is possibly TRBD1 (5 bases). The CDR3 is 15 residues long. V lost 2 bases and J 7 bases, leaving 17 bases between the germline ends. Per germline, CDR1 MNHEY and CDR2 SMNVEV (reference sequence). The CDR3 loop is CASSLQGAPLAGYTF. In nucleotides, the CDR3 is TGTGCCAGCAGTTTACAAGGGGCCCCTCTAGCTGGCTACACCTTC.

The chain uses TRBV6-4 and TRBJ2-7; 7 bases are shared with TRBD2. V lost 4 bases and J lost 7; bases outside the gene matches: 13. Looked up from germline, CDR1 is MRHNA and CDR2 is SNTAGT. The CDR3 extends over 15 amino acids. The CDR3 DNA follows: TGTGCCAGCAGTGTCAATGACCGGGAGGTCCGGGAGCAGTACTTC. Translated: CASSVNDREVREQYF.

This chain joins TRBV3-1 (or the pseudogene TRBV3-2) and TRBJ1-2; D remains ambiguous. The V and J ends lost 4 bases and 3 bases respectively, with 15 bases between them. Germline loops: CDR1 LGHDT, CDR2 YNNKEL (reference sequence). The CDR3 loop spans 15 amino acids. CDR3 in DNA: TGTGCCAGCAGCCTTACTACTGGCCGGTACTATGGCTACACCTTC. This sequence encodes CASSLTTGRYYGYTF.

V and J are TRBV12-3 or TRBV12-4 and TRBJ2-2; D gene ambiguous. This CDR3 has 13 residues. Deletions cut 7 bases from V and 0 bases from J, with 6 bases between. CDR3 coding DNA: TGTGCCAGCACCCGGGCGAACACCGGGGAGCTGTTTTTT. Residues: CASTRANTGELFF.

This sequence joins TRBV5-6 and TRBJ1-1; maybe TRBD1 (6 bases). CDR1 SGHDT and CDR2 YYEEEE come from the germline V gene. V was cut by 4 bases and J by 3 bases, with 13 bases left in between. CDR3 length equals 14 residues. CDR3 amino acids: CASSPDGGDTEAFF. DNA of the CDR3: TGTGCCAGCAGCCCGGACGGGGGCGACACTGAAGCTTTCTTT.

The chain joins TRBV18 to TRBJ2-1; TRBD1 is a possible D gene (6 bases). CDR3 length: 15 amino acids. Germline-derived CDR1 and CDR2 are KGHSH and LQKENI. With 3 bases removed from V and 4 bases from J, the gap between germline ends came to 13 bases. CDR3 in DNA: TGTGCCAGCTCACCCCCGAGGGACATATACAATGAGCAGTTCTTC. Its translation: CASSPPRDIYNEQFF. The variable domain in full, completed from reference TRBV18 and TRBJ2-1, reads NAGVMQNPRHLVRRRGQEARLRCSPMKGHSHVYWYRQLPEEGLKFMVYLQKENIIDESGMPKERFSAEFPKEGPSILRIQQVVRGDSAAYFCASSPPRDIYNEQFFGPGTRLTVL.

The chain is built from TRBV27 and TRBJ1-4; D might be TRBD1 (6 bases). Germline V CDR1 and CDR2: MNHEY, SMNVEV (reference sequence). The CDR3 extends over 12 amino acids. Between the trimmed V and J ends, which lost 7 bases and 8 bases, there was a span of 11 bases. The CDR3 loop is CASTGVGEKLFF. Here the CDR3 DNA reads TGTGCCAGCACAGGGGTAGGCGAAAAACTGTTTTTT.

The CDR3 DNA reads as TGTGCCAGCAGCTTAGTAGGAGGATCGAATGAAAAACTGTTTTTT. Amino acid sequence: CASSLVGGSNEKLFF. The chain is built from TRBV7-2 and TRBJ1-4, with D unclear. The germline CDR1 and CDR2 sequences are SGHTA and FQGNSA. V dropped 1 base and J dropped 5 bases, with 11 bases sitting between them. The CDR3 has 15 amino acids.

The gene calls are TRBV12-3 or TRBV12-4 and TRBJ1-2; D is ambiguous. Deletions cut 3 bases from V and 7 bases from J, with 12 bases between. This CDR3 region has 13 residues. CDR3 sequence: CASSFVTATGYTF. The CDR3, as DNA: TGTGCCAGCAGTTTTGTCACCGCAACTGGCTACACCTTC.